The clone carrying this T cell receptor beta chain was counted between two and nine times. The antigen remains unidentified. The data derive from a study of cytomegalovirus exposure and HLA in healthy donors. Study-level findings and limits: As was reported, the HLA-A and HLA-B alleles of most subjects were accurately predicted from TCR beta sequences. Through in vitro validation, a few CMV-associated chains were shown to be specific for CMV antigens.

Germline CDR1 reads MNHEY; CDR2 reads SVGAGI. Unmatched junction bases numbered 11, after V lost 8 bases and J lost 9 bases. This CDR3 comprises 15 residues. Primers for the PCR totalled 60 Vbeta and 13 Jbeta. Measured with immunoSEQ multiplex PCR; TCRdb has only the in-frame clones, and not every one. The data show about 86,000 clones, roughly 77% seen once. The TCR comes from a woman in her 40s in good health and CMV-seropositive. Specimen: PBMCs. The V gene is TRBV6-5, the J gene TRBJ2-1, with 12 bases fitting TRBD2. CDR3 loop: CASCRTSGMRSEQFF. As DNA, the CDR3 is TGTGCCAGCTGCAGGACTAGCGGGATGAGGAGTGAGCAGTTCTTC.